The 22 T cell receptor beta chains presented below share a single source sample, sequenced in a study of blood T cell repertoires in COVID-19. The method was immunoSEQ multiplex PCR; TCRdb's version includes in-frame clones alone and lacks a portion of them. Of under 50,000 clones in the sample, about 90% were seen once. The sample was peripheral blood. These receptors originate from a human donor in a cohort sampled during active COVID-19.

This clone was counted between two and nine times. CDR3 in amino acids: CASSHIGTGGFEAFF. The CDR3 region has the DNA TGTGCCAGCAGCCATATCGGGACAGGGGGGTTTGAAGCTTTCTTT. This sequence joins TRBV3-1 (or the pseudogene TRBV3-2) and TRBJ1-1; 11 bases are a match to TRBD1. After removal of 3 bases from V and 7 bases from J, the junction contained 7 bases not matched to a gene. Germline CDR1 LGHDT, CDR2 YNNKEL (reference sequence). This CDR3 is built from 15 residues.

This chain connects TRBV12-3 or TRBV12-4 to TRBJ1-5, with D hard to call. V was clipped by 7 bases and J by 4 bases, with 8 bases between them. The CDR3 covers 12 residues. The CDR3 protein is CASTNGNQPQHF. CDR3 bases: TGTGCCAGCACGAACGGGAATCAGCCCCAGCATTTT.

The chain links TRBV9 to TRBJ2-2, with D perhaps TRBD2 (6 bases). The CDR3 runs 14 residues. CDR1 is SGDLS and CDR2 is YYNGEE in the germline V gene. The V and J ends lost 2 bases and 7 bases respectively, with 12 bases between them. The CDR3 sequence: CASSVASEVGELFF. The CDR3 coding sequence is TGTGCCAGCAGCGTGGCTAGCGAGGTCGGGGAGCTGTTTTTT.

This chain uses TRBV18 with TRBJ2-7, with D perhaps TRBD1 (6 bases). Trimming stripped 2 bases from V and 3 bases from J, with 11 bases between. CDR1 KGHSH and CDR2 LQKENI come from the germline V gene. The CDR3 length is 14 residues. The CDR3 DNA is TGTGCCAGCTCACCATCGGTGGACAGCTACGAGCAGTACTTC. It codes for CASSPSVDSYEQYF.

This chain joins TRBV9 and TRBJ2-5; 10 bases are a match to TRBD2. CDR3 size: 16 residues. Germline V lookup: CDR1 SGDLS, CDR2 YYNGEE. V was pared by 0 bases and J by 5 bases, with 7 bases of the junction left unmatched. In nucleotides, the CDR3 is TGTGCCAGCAGCGTAGGAATAGCGGGGGGTGGGGAGACCCAGTACTTC. It translates to CASSVGIAGGGETQYF.

V usage is TRBV12-5 and J usage is TRBJ2-2; a possible D gene is TRBD1 (5 bases). Germline assignment: CDR1 LGHNT and CDR2 FRNRAP. CDR3 length: 14 residues. Trimming stripped 6 bases from V and 3 bases from J, with 11 bases between. The CDR3 sequence: CASGKDSYTGELFF. The CDR3 nucleotides read TGTGCTAGTGGCAAAGACAGCTACACCGGGGAGCTGTTTTTT.

V usage is TRBV3-1 (or the pseudogene TRBV3-2) and J usage is TRBJ2-7, with 9 bases identical to TRBD1. The CDR3 totals 16 residues. V lost 0 bases and J lost 6; bases outside the gene matches: 9. From germline, CDR1 is LGHDT and CDR2 YNNKEL (reference sequence). This CDR3 is CASSQDPGGQGGEQYF. DNA for the CDR3: TGTGCCAGCAGCCAAGATCCTGGGGGACAGGGAGGCGAGCAGTACTTC.

The rearrangement uses TRBV6-6 and TRBJ2-7; the match to TRBD1 covers 7 bases. The germline V gene encodes CDR1 MNHNY and CDR2 SVGAGI (reference sequence). V dropped 7 bases and J dropped 6; count of bases not matched to a gene: 9. The CDR3 covers 13 residues. The CDR3 DNA reads as TGTGCCAGCACTGGATCGACAGGGACCGAGCAGTACTTC. It is translated as CASTGSTGTEQYF.

This chain uses TRBV9 with TRBJ2-4; 10 nucleotides align to TRBD1. Trimming cost V 8 bases and J 9 bases; bases outside gene matches: 5. From germline, CDR1 is SGDLS and CDR2 YYNGEE. The CDR3 spans 12 residues. CDR3 sequence: CASAGTGAIQYF. DNA of the CDR3: TGTGCCAGTGCTGGGACAGGGGCCATTCAGTACTTC.

The chain has TRBV4-3 and TRBJ2-7; D is uncertain. The CDR3 is 15 amino acids. From germline, CDR1 is LGHNA and CDR2 YSLEER. Trimming took 2 bases from V and 3 from J, leaving 14 bases between them. The CDR3 here is CASSQMRGSNYEQYF. CDR3 nucleotides: TGCGCCAGCAGCCAAATGCGCGGCAGCAACTACGAGCAGTACTTC.

The rearrangement links TRBV19 to TRBJ1-2; possibly TRBD1 for D (5 bases). V was pared by 7 bases and J by 4 bases, with 10 bases between. This CDR3 region has 12 residues. Germline V lookup: CDR1 LNHDA, CDR2 SQIVND (reference sequence). The CDR3 sequence: CASTTGSYGYTF. The DNA for the CDR3 is TGTGCCAGTACCACAGGTTCCTATGGCTACACCTTC.

This sequence joins TRBV27 and TRBJ2-1, with TRBD2 as a possible D gene (6 bases). V lost 7 bases and J 12 bases, leaving 25 bases between the germline ends. This CDR3 comprises 15 residues. Germline values: CDR1 MNHEY, CDR2 SMNVEV (reference sequence). DNA of the CDR3: TGTGCCAGCATTAACAGGCCGGGAGTACATGGACGGCAGTTCTTC. Its protein product is CASINRPGVHGRQFF.

This chain joins TRBV27 and TRBJ2-1; 7 nucleotides agree with TRBD2. V lost 2 bases, J lost 5 bases, and 6 bases stayed unmatched. The CDR3 extends over 15 amino acids. The germline CDR1 and CDR2 sequences are MNHEY and SMNVEV (reference sequence). CDR3 sequence reads: CASSLPQRGHNEQFF. DNA of the CDR3: TGTGCCAGCAGTTTACCCCAGCGGGGTCACAATGAGCAGTTCTTC.

The chain joins TRBV7-3 to TRBJ1-1; maybe TRBD1 (5 bases). CDR1 SGHTA and CDR2 FQGTGA come from the germline V gene. V dropped 2 bases and J dropped 0 bases, with 7 bases sitting between them. This CDR3 spans 14 amino acids. The CDR3 protein is CASSLQGMNTEAFF. CDR3 coding DNA: TGTGCCAGCAGCTTACAGGGTATGAACACTGAAGCTTTCTTT.

V usage is TRBV18 and J usage is TRBJ2-7; 9 bases fit TRBD1. This CDR3 has 14 amino acids. V shed 1 base and J 4 bases; nucleotides not matched to a gene: 2. Germline values: CDR1 KGHSH, CDR2 LQKENI. The CDR3 bases are TGTGCCAGCTCACCACGGACAGGGGAATACGAGCAGTACTTC. This sequence encodes CASSPRTGEYEQYF.

The CDR3 is CASSLGGSSRVTQYF. The CDR3 DNA follows: TGTGCCAGCAGCTTAGGTGGGAGCTCTCGAGTGACCCAGTACTTC. The V and J genes are TRBV7-2 and TRBJ2-5; tentative D call: TRBD2 (5 bases). Germline V CDR1 and CDR2: SGHTA, FQGNSA. V was pared by 1 base and J by 7 bases, with 16 bases between. The CDR3 spans 15 residues.

On this clone: The same CDR3 arises from other DNA sequences in this sample as well. This chain connects TRBV29-1 to TRBJ1-1; 7 bases fit TRBD1. The CDR3 is 11 residues long. V was pared by 7 bases and J by 8 bases, with 7 bases of the junction left unmatched. Germline CDR1 and CDR2: SQVTM and ANQGSEA. As DNA, the CDR3 is TGCAGCGCCCGAGACAGGGTCGAAGCTTTCTTT. Translated: CSARDRVEAFF.

This chain joins TRBV28 and TRBJ1-6; no clear D. The V end lost 6 bases, the J end lost 9 bases, and 12 bases lay between the germline ends. The CDR3 contains 13 residues. Germline CDR1 and CDR2: MDHEN and SYDVKM. The CDR3 coding sequence is TGTGCCAGCAGGGAGGGCGGGAGTTCACCCCTCCACTTT. Residues: CASREGGSSPLHF. Drawing the rest from reference TRBV28 and TRBJ1-6, the complete variable domain is DVKVTQSSRYLVKRTGEKVFLECVQDMDHENMFWYRQDPGLGLRLIYFSYDVKMKEKGDIPEGYSVSREKKERFSLILESASTNQTSMYLCASREGGSSPLHFGNGTRLTVT.

The chain joins TRBV28 to TRBJ1-2, with D possibly TRBD1 on 5 matching bases. Germline assignment: CDR1 MDHEN and CDR2 SYDVKM. The CDR3 is 11 amino acids. Trimming pared 8 bases from V and 8 bases from J, leaving 12 bases between. This CDR3 reads CASDGWGGYTF. The DNA of the CDR3 is TGTGCCAGCGATGGGTGGGGCGGCTACACCTTC.

CDR3 residues: CASSEAGGGANTQYF. Here the CDR3 DNA reads TGTGCCAGCAGTGAAGCGGGCGGGGGGGCAAATACGCAGTATTTT. The chain joins TRBV2 to TRBJ2-3, with 9 positions matching TRBD2. The CDR3 is made up of 15 amino acids. Per the germline V gene, CDR1 is SNHLY and CDR2 is FYNNEI. After removal of 0 bases from V and 7 bases from J, the junction contained 5 bases not matched to a gene.

In its sample, this clone was seen once. The genes are TRBV5-1 and TRBJ1-1; maybe TRBD1 (5 bases). This CDR3 has 16 amino acids. Trimming pared 4 bases from V and 0 bases from J, leaving 16 bases between. The germline gives CDR1 SGHRS, CDR2 YFSETQ. This CDR3 reads CASSPFGGTLNTEAFF. The CDR3, as DNA: TGCGCCAGCAGCCCCTTTGGGGGGACCTTGAACACTGAAGCTTTCTTT.

V gene TRBV6-2 or TRBV6-3 combines with J gene TRBJ2-3; TRBD2 agrees at 14 bases. The CDR3 runs to 15 residues. Germline-derived CDR1 and CDR2 are MNHEY and SVGEGT. The ends lost 5 bases at V and 6 bases at J; junction bases unmatched: 4. CDR3 residues: CASSRRTSGRDTQYF. CDR3 bases: TGTGCCAGCAGTCGAAGGACTAGCGGGAGGGATACGCAGTATTTT.